The 26 T cell receptor beta chains listed next were all sequenced from one sample in a study of blood T cell repertoires in COVID-19. TCRdb's table, derived via immunoSEQ multiplex PCR, lists solely in-frame clones and lacks some. In the table there are fewer than 80,000 clones, 80% to 90% of which are singletons. The sequencing sample was made of peripheral blood. The source is a man aged 80 or over with COVID-19, enrolled during active disease.

The chain carries TRBV6-1 and TRBJ1-5, with 8 positions matching TRBD1. J was trimmed by 0 bases and V by 4 bases; bases with no gene match: 11. This CDR3 contains 18 residues. CDR1 and CDR2 (germline): MNHNS, SASEGT. The CDR3 DNA follows: TGTGCCAGCAGTGGGCCGGGACAGGTCTTTCTTAGCAATCAGCCCCAGCATTTT. This translates into CASSGPGQVFLSNQPQHF.

The gene calls are TRBV9 and TRBJ2-2, with 7 bases aligning to TRBD2. The CDR3 totals 14 residues. J lost 5 bases, V lost 3 bases, and 4 bases had no gene match. In germline, CDR1 is SGDLS, CDR2 YYNGEE. Written as DNA, the CDR3 is TGTGCCAGCAGCGCGGGGGGAGGGACCGGGGAGCTGTTTTTT. It codes for CASSAGGGTGELFF.

J is TRBJ1-1 and V is TRBV6-8; a possible D gene is TRBD1 (5 bases). The CDR3 consists of 13 residues. V lost 4 bases and J lost 6, with 12 bases in between. Germline lookup yields CDR1 MNHGY and CDR2 SAAAGT. CDR3 sequence reads: CASSLQASPEAFF. CDR3 DNA: TGTGCCAGCAGTTTACAGGCGTCCCCTGAAGCTTTCTTT.

On this clone: The junction and the germline gene differ at one end; a read error may be behind it. The rearrangement joins TRBV9 to TRBJ1-1; TRBD1 matches at 7 bases. The germline CDR1 and CDR2 sequences are SGDLS and YYNGEE. This CDR3 contains 17 residues. CDR3 nucleotides: TGTGCCAGCAGCGTAGCTGGGGGACAGCTCATGAACATTGAAGCTTTCTTT. Translating it yields CASSVAGGQLMNIEAFF.

The rearrangement joins TRBV6-6 to TRBJ1-5, with a weak D call TRBD1 (5 bases). V lost 5 bases and J 4 bases, leaving 12 bases between the germline ends. Germline loops: CDR1 MNHNY, CDR2 SVGAGI (reference sequence). The CDR3 has 14 amino acids. CDR3 region: CASSHGAGNQPQHF. Here the CDR3 DNA reads TGTGCCAGCAGTCATGGGGCAGGTAATCAGCCCCAGCATTTT.

The chain recombines TRBV9 with TRBJ1-4, with 7 bases aligning to TRBD1. The CDR3 has 16 residues. Trimming cost V 0 bases and J 7 bases; bases outside gene matches: 9. Germline V CDR1 and CDR2: SGDLS, YYNGEE. CDR3 DNA sequence: TGTGCCAGCAGCGTAGATACAGGGGCGCGTAGTGAAAAACTGTTTTTT. Translating gives CASSVDTGARSEKLFF.

The V call is TRBV10-2, the J call TRBJ1-1; TRBD1 matches 8 bases. The germline gives CDR1 WSHSY, CDR2 SAAADI. The CDR3 sequence is 13 residues long. V lost 6 bases to trimming and J lost 0 bases; unmatched junction nucleotides: 0. The CDR3 bases are TGCGCCAGCAGGGACAGGGTGAACACTGAAGCTTTCTTT. Translated, it gives CASRDRVNTEAFF.

To note about this clone: The germline gene is not matched at one end of the junction; a read error may be the cause. This chain links TRBV11-2 with TRBJ1-1, with TRBD1 identical over 11 bases. CDR3 size: 16 residues. Germline-derived CDR1 and CDR2 are SGHAT and FQNNGV. The CDR3 nucleotides are TGTGCCAGCAGTTTAGGACAGGGGGCCGTGAACACTGAAGCTTTCTTT. It codes for CASSLGQGAVNTEAFF.

This chain uses TRBV10-2 with TRBJ2-7; 15 nucleotides match TRBD2. Losses at the gene ends were 6 bases for V and 7 bases for J; bases not matched to a gene: 7. The V gene's germline CDR1 is WSHSY and CDR2 SAAADI. The CDR3 runs to 15 residues. CDR3 sequence: CASRISGTSGGEQYF. Written as DNA, the CDR3 is TGCGCCAGCAGAATCTCCGGGACTAGCGGGGGGGAGCAGTACTTC.

This clone was recorded a few times. The V and J genes are TRBV18 and TRBJ1-1; D is uncertain. CDR1 and CDR2 (germline): KGHSH, LQKENI. V was pared by 6 bases and J by 3 bases, with 20 bases between. The CDR3 runs 16 residues. CDR3 sequence reads: CASSLSLASADTEAFF. CDR3 coding DNA: TGTGCCAGCTCGCTCTCTCTCGCCTCAGCGGACACTGAAGCTTTCTTT. The whole variable domain, remainder taken from reference TRBV18 and TRBJ1-1, is NAGVMQNPRHLVRRRGQEARLRCSPMKGHSHVYWYRQLPEEGLKFMVYLQKENIIDESGMPKERFSAEFPKEGPSILRIQQVVRGDSAAYFCASSLSLASADTEAFFGQGTRLTVV.

The J gene is TRBJ2-2, the V gene TRBV7-9, with a possible D match to TRBD1 (9 bases). The CDR3 spans 16 residues. V lost 4 bases and J lost 3, with 15 bases in between. The germline V gene encodes CDR1 SEHNR and CDR2 FQNEAQ (reference sequence). Here the CDR3 reads CASSSGGTGHTGELFF. The DNA for the CDR3 is TGTGCCAGCAGCTCGGGAGGGACAGGGCACACCGGGGAGCTGTTTTTT. Full variable domain (outside the CDR3, taken from reference TRBV7-9 and TRBJ2-2): DTGVSQNPRHKITKRGQNVTFRCDPISEHNRLYWYRQTLGQGPEFLTYFQNEAQLEKSRLLSDRFSAERPKGSFSTLEIQRTEQGDSAMYLCASSSGGTGHTGELFFGEGSRLTVL.

V gene TRBV15 combines with J gene TRBJ2-1, with 8 bases identical to TRBD2. CDR3 length equals 15 residues. The V segment lost 8 bases and the J segment 0 bases; nucleotides outside the gene matches: 6. Germline CDR1 and CDR2: LNHNV and YYDKDF (reference sequence). The CDR3 here is CATRREGSSYNEQFF. The CDR3, as DNA: TGTGCCACCCGTCGGGAGGGTAGCTCCTACAATGAGCAGTTCTTC.

This chain joins TRBV6-6 and TRBJ2-1; TRBD2 aligns across 8 bases. The germline CDR1 and CDR2 sequences are MNHNY and SVGAGI (reference sequence). The CDR3 is 15 residues long. The J segment lost 10 bases and the V segment lost 2 bases, leaving 10 bases of the junction unmatched. CDR3 sequence: CASSYQGLGRGEQFF. The CDR3 DNA reads TGTGCCAGCAGTTACCAGGGACTAGGCAGAGGGGAGCAGTTCTTC.

This rearrangement joins TRBV5-4 to TRBJ1-4; 7 bases match TRBD1. The V segment lost 4 bases and the J segment 5 bases; nucleotides outside the gene matches: 8. The CDR3 sequence is 15 residues long. CDR1 and CDR2 (germline): SGHNT, YYREEE (reference sequence). CDR3 DNA: TGTGCCAGCAGCCTCCCGGGACAGTTAAATGAAAAACTGTTTTTT. Amino acids: CASSLPGQLNEKLFF.

V is TRBV5-5 and J is TRBJ1-6; D is unclear. Germline V gene data show CDR1 as SGHKS and CDR2 as YYEKEE (reference sequence). The V and J ends lost 0 bases and 6 bases respectively, with 13 bases between them. The CDR3 spans 16 residues. The CDR3 region has the DNA TGTGCCAGCAGCTTGGCCATAGTCTCTGTTAATTCACCCCTCCACTTT. Translated, it gives CASSLAIVSVNSPLHF. Full variable domain (rest looked up from reference TRBV5-5 and TRBJ1-6): DAGVTQSPTHLIKTRGQQVTLRCSPISGHKSVSWYQQVLGQGPQFIFQYYEKEERGRGNFPDRFSARQFPNYSSELNVNALLLGDSALYLCASSLAIVSVNSPLHFGNGTRLTVT.

J is TRBJ1-2 and V is TRBV7-2; 7 nucleotides line up with TRBD1. V shed 5 bases, J shed 5 bases, and the junction held 5 bases outside the gene matches. CDR3 size: 13 residues. Germline V gene data show CDR1 as SGHTA and CDR2 as FQGNSA. Here the CDR3 reads CASSQGTVYGYTF. Here the CDR3 DNA reads TGTGCCAGCAGCCAAGGGACAGTTTATGGCTACACCTTC.

The chain employs TRBV7-3 and TRBJ1-2, with 11 bases lining up with TRBD1. The length of the CDR3 is 14 residues. V was pared by 5 bases and J by 6 bases, with 5 bases of the junction left unmatched. Germline CDR1 SGHTA, CDR2 FQGTGA. Here the CDR3 DNA reads TGTGCCAGCAGCCCGGGACAGGGGGTTGATGGCTACACCTTC. It codes for CASSPGQGVDGYTF.

The chain links TRBV5-1 to TRBJ1-1; weak D call: TRBD1 (6 bases). The V and J ends lost 4 bases and 10 bases respectively, with 23 bases between them. CDR3 length: 15 residues. From germline, CDR1 is SGHRS and CDR2 YFSETQ. This CDR3 reads CASSVYPGSGVAAFF. CDR3 DNA sequence: TGCGCCAGCAGCGTATATCCGGGATCAGGGGTTGCAGCTTTCTTT.

The chain is built from TRBV9 and TRBJ1-2, with 11 nucleotides matching TRBD1. Germline CDR1 is SGDLS and CDR2 is YYNGEE. The CDR3 contains 16 residues. The trim removed 4 bases at V and 5 bases at J, leaving 10 bases unmatched. The CDR3 loop reads CASSPLGQGAEYGYTF. The CDR3 DNA reads as TGTGCCAGCAGCCCCCTCGGACAGGGGGCAGAGTATGGCTACACCTTC.

This clone appeared once. V and J are TRBV5-6 and TRBJ1-2; D may be TRBD1 (6 bases). V was pared by 4 bases and J by 4 bases, with 11 bases between. The CDR3 covers 13 residues. Germline CDR1 reads SGHDT; CDR2 reads YYEEEE. CDR3 sequence: CASSQTGIYGYTF. The CDR3 bases are TGTGCCAGCAGCCAGACAGGCATCTATGGCTACACCTTC.

The rearrangement uses TRBV6-1 and TRBJ1-1, with D maybe TRBD1 (6 bases). The CDR3 contains 13 residues. CDR1 MNHNS and CDR2 SASEGT come from the germline V gene. V lost 8 bases and J lost 4, with 14 bases in between. The CDR3 DNA follows: TGTGCCAGCGGAAGGGCAGGGGCCACTGAAGCTTTCTTT. This sequence encodes CASGRAGATEAFF.

The chain is built from TRBV7-6 and TRBJ1-5; 7 bases are shared with TRBD1. V was pared by 5 bases and J by 6 bases, with 13 bases of the junction left unmatched. This CDR3 is 16 amino acids long. Germline CDR1 SGHVS, CDR2 FNYEAQ. CDR3 in amino acids: CASSPEPGQMVQPQHF. The CDR3 nucleotides read TGTGCCAGCAGCCCCGAACCGGGACAGATGGTTCAGCCCCAGCATTTT.

The chain has TRBV4-2 and TRBJ2-1; possible D gene TRBD1, 7 bases. The CDR3 extends over 15 amino acids. V lost 2 bases to trimming and J lost 7 bases, with 15 bases between them. Germline CDR1 LGHNA, CDR2 YNFKEQ. The CDR3 DNA reads as TGTGCCAGCAGCCAATGGCAGACAGGGAGGAATGAGCAGTTCTTC. Translation gives CASSQWQTGRNEQFF.

This chain links TRBV7-2 with TRBJ2-7; D remains unclear. The CDR3 runs to 14 residues. CDR1 and CDR2 (germline): SGHTA, FQGNSA. V lost 0 bases to trimming and J lost 5 bases, with 11 bases between them. The CDR3 nucleotides read TGTGCCAGCAGCTTAGCGACTCGGCGCCACGAGCAGTACTTC. Protein sequence: CASSLATRRHEQYF.

A remark on this clone: The sample holds other DNA sequences that translate to the same CDR3. The chain uses TRBV28 and TRBJ2-6; D possibly corresponds to TRBD1 (5 bases). The CDR3 totals 15 residues. The V and J ends lost 4 bases and 4 bases respectively, with 11 bases between them. Germline V lookup: CDR1 MDHEN, CDR2 SYDVKM. This chain's CDR3 is CASSSSGSGANVLTF. CDR3 nucleotides: TGTGCCAGCAGTTCCTCAGGGTCAGGGGCCAACGTCCTGACTTTC.

The chain couples TRBV5-5 to TRBJ2-1; D call uncertain. The germline V gene has CDR1 SGHKS and CDR2 YYEKEE (reference sequence). This CDR3 has 14 residues. Trimming left V 0 bases short and J 1 base short, with 5 bases between. CDR3 loop: CASSLGQSYNEQFF. The CDR3 region has the DNA TGTGCCAGCAGCTTGGGCCAGTCCTACAATGAGCAGTTCTTC.